This paragraph reports one T cell receptor beta chain. No antigen is known for it. Amplification of the TCR beta CDR3 regions used RNA transcripts (as template). Second-round multiplex PCR followed a first-round RT-PCR using HTBI primers. TCRdb re-called the multiplex PCR reads with MiXCR, one entry per CDR3 protein. The table records 450,000 to 600,000 distinct CDR3 sequences, 39% of them present only once. The sample is drawn from a study of Graves' ophthalmopathy and Graves' hyperthyroidism. Whole-study results and caveats: The model's ophthalmopathy progression predictions had about 69% sensitivity and 72.22% specificity.

V lost 0 bases and J lost 4, with 10 bases in between. Per the germline V gene, CDR1 is SGHRS and CDR2 is YFSETQ. This CDR3 contains 14 residues. This receptor was taken from an adult man with Graves' hyperthyroidism. V gene TRBV5-1 combines with J gene TRBJ1-1; D is uncertain. Sequencing was done on a sample of peripheral blood or thyroid tissue (not recorded which). DNA for the CDR3: TGCGCCAGCAGCTTGGCAAGGGCAGGCACTGAAGCTTTCTTT. As protein: CASSLARAGTEAFF.